A selection of T cell receptor beta chains follows, all from one sample in a study of CXCR3-negative and CXCR3-positive naive CD8 T cells. TCRdb re-called the 5' RACE reads, yielding one record per CDR3 amino acid sequence without DNA. The repertoire table contains about 38,000 distinct CDR3 sequences. The sequenced sample was memory CD8+ T cells from blood. Receptors were obtained from a human donor in good health. Some clones in this sample may be carry-over from other donors' samples. Both conserved end residues are part of each CDR3. Part of the rows lack a size; the others show once, few, many or a class for expanded clones.

V gene	J gene	clone size	CDR3 protein
TRBV20-1	TRBJ2-1	-	CSARDEGTNYNEQFF
TRBV13	TRBJ1-1	-	CASSSGDRGDTEAFF
TRBV29-1	TRBJ1-1	-	CSVVMGTEAFF
TRBV29-1	TRBJ2-3	-	CSVALFPGQGTDTQYF
TRBV6-5	TRBJ2-5	-	CASSYSMLGRETQYF
TRBV7-9	TRBJ2-3	-	CASSDRTSGSPDTQYF
TRBV13	TRBJ2-1	-	CASSPNRGTRNEQFF
TRBV29-1	TRBJ2-7	-	CSVRGGLPYEQYF
TRBV27	TRBJ2-1	medium-sized	CASSFLGGSYNEQFF
TRBV28	TRBJ2-1	-	CASTWGGVNYNEQFF
TRBV29-1	TRBJ2-7	-	CSVEGWRGEQYF
TRBV10-1	TRBJ2-7	-	CASSESTRGTRGYEQYF
TRBV9	TRBJ2-5	-	CASSVGLAVEETQYF
TRBV20-1	TRBJ2-3	-	CSARGTGGADTQYF
TRBV29-1	TRBJ2-7	-	CSVEDKGGLKQYF
TRBV7-6	TRBJ2-1	-	CASSLGLADEQFF
TRBV7-6	TRBJ2-7	-	CASSLGTGKAYEQYF
TRBV12-3/TRBV12-4	TRBJ2-7	-	CASTPTDYYEQYF
TRBV12-1	TRBJ1-2	-	CASSPDRGRNYGYTF
TRBV20-1	TRBJ1-2	-	CSTDYYAMGWSYTF
TRBV6-2/TRBV6-3	TRBJ1-2	-	CASSYSGTGNSGYTF
TRBV3-1	TRBJ2-1	-	CASSQFLAGSSYNEQFF
TRBV6-2/TRBV6-3	TRBJ2-6	-	CASSHVDRATGRGANVLTF
TRBV20-1	TRBJ2-1	-	CSAASGGEINEQFF
TRBV29-1	TRBJ2-2	-	CSTTTGGQETGELFF
TRBV6-1	TRBJ2-3	-	CASTSDRGGPDTQYF
TRBV15	TRBJ1-2	-	CATSGDRAGVLYGYTF
TRBV4-1	TRBJ2-5	-	CASSPGRRSLGHETQYF
TRBV12-3/TRBV12-4	TRBJ2-7	-	CASSEQVMSYEQYF
TRBV20-1	TRBJ2-7	-	CSARVAGALTLYEQYF
TRBV3-1	TRBJ1-4	-	CASSGQAEKLFF
TRBV13	TRBJ2-1	-	CASLPGGQGGDEQFF
TRBV27	TRBJ2-3	-	CASTEMGTDTQYF
TRBV7-9	TRBJ2-1	-	CAIGGRAESEQFF
TRBV10-3	TRBJ2-2	-	CAISDPGQGDNTGELFF
TRBV4-1	TRBJ2-7	-	CASSPHRQGSSYEQYF
TRBV12-3/TRBV12-4	TRBJ1-5	-	CASSPRATGRHQPQHF
TRBV7-2	TRBJ2-7	-	CASSLARLGYEQYF
TRBV28	TRBJ1-3	-	CASSLRGSWSVPGNTIYF
TRBV13	TRBJ2-1	-	CASSLASGTGFYNEQFF
TRBV6-5	TRBJ2-7	-	CASNYLGRERVYEQYF
TRBV4-3	TRBJ1-2	-	CASSQAQWVPDFFNGYTF
TRBV29-1	TRBJ2-7	-	CSTSGGGDYEQYF
TRBV28	TRBJ2-2	-	CASSLQPPGELFF
TRBV20-1	TRBJ2-6	-	CSASTPRVGGANVLTF
TRBV19	TRBJ2-1	-	CASTARLAGGPAFF
TRBV6-2/TRBV6-3	TRBJ2-1	-	CASSLGLINEQFF
TRBV29-1	TRBJ2-1	-	CSVLGLGRGTYNEQFF